This T cell receptor (beta chain) is from a study of blood T cell repertoires in COVID-19. The V gene lost 7 bases and the J gene lost 4 bases, with 13 bases spanning the gap. CDR3 length: 12 residues. CDR1 is SQVTM, CDR2 ANQGSEA, per germline. TCRdb keeps only in-frame clones here, not all; method: immunoSEQ multiplex PCR. The repertoire holds roughly 400,000 clones, nearly 90% seen once, with over 2% in the top ten. The material sequenced was PBMCs or T cells enriched from blood (not recorded which). The chain employs TRBV29-1 and TRBJ1-1; possibly TRBD1 for D (5 bases). The sequence was obtained from a woman between 35 and 50 years old with acute COVID-19. The CDR3 loop is CSGSSGGTEAFF. The CDR3 DNA reads TGCAGCGGGTCATCCGGGGGCACTGAAGCTTTCTTT.